The entry below describes one T cell receptor (beta chain). Other DNA sequences within the sample encode an identical CDR3. This entry comes from a study of T cells in narcolepsy. The protocol was immunoSEQ multiplex PCR, while the TCRdb copy is restricted to in-frame clones and leaves out a portion. The sample includes 25,000 to 35,000 clones, about four fifths of them seen just once. CDR1 and CDR2 (germline): SGHVS, FNYEAQ. The CDR3 loop spans 15 amino acids. The germline V and J ends were trimmed by 0 bases and 0 bases, with 7 bases remaining between them. Sequenced input: CD45RA- memory CD4+ T cells from PBMCs. The chain links TRBV7-6 to TRBJ2-3; D remains ambiguous. The receptor was isolated from a human donor with narcolepsy. CDR3: CASSLADGSTDTQYF. The CDR3, as DNA: TGTGCCAGCAGCTTAGCAGACGGAAGCACAGATACGCAGTATTTT.